This T cell receptor beta chain appears in the sequencing data of a study of blood T cell repertoires in COVID-19. At the level of the study: Sites in the United States, Italy and Spain provided acute and convalescent COVID-19 samples.

The CDR3 covers 14 residues. V was clipped by 1 base and J by 2 bases, with 6 bases between them. The V gene's germline CDR1 is LGHNA and CDR2 YNFKEQ. Some clones are missing from TCRdb's copy, which holds only in-frame ones; the method was immunoSEQ multiplex PCR. The sample lists 150,000 or so clones, around 83% occurring once. Adults between about 18 and 95 years of age took part from 20 to 25 US areas. Which cohort a participant joined came from the clinical history participants gave. Specimen: PBMCs or T cells enriched from blood (not recorded which). This clonotype was sampled from a man aged 50-60 years who had recovered from COVID-19. This chain uses TRBV4-2 with TRBJ1-3; D is ambiguous. CDR3 loop: CASSQGGAGNTIYF. CDR3 nucleotides: TGTGCCAGCAGCCAAGGCGGGGCTGGAAACACCATATATTTT.